This is a list of T cell receptor beta chains from one sample in a study of PD-L1 blockade in urothelial cancer. Some clones are missing from TCRdb's copy, which holds only in-frame ones; the method was immunoSEQ multiplex PCR. This repertoire shows 35,000 to 55,000 clones, approximately 90% found once; its top ten account for roughly 14%. Sequenced here: PBMCs, sampled around atezolizumab (anti-PD-L1) treatment. The receptors come from a woman aged 55 to 70 with urothelial cancer. Each CDR3 is given with its conserved first and last residue. The D gene is left open where the match is weak. Expanded clones are given a class, and other clones once, few, many or no size at all.

J gene | clone size | V gene | D gene | CDR3 protein | CDR3 DNA
TRBJ1-4 | once | TRBV7-2 | NA | CASSLSRQGLATNEKLFF | TGTGCCAGCAGCTTATCGAGGCAGGGTTTGGCTACTAATGAAAAACTGTTTTTT
TRBJ1-1 | NA | TRBV7-9 | NA | CASSFGGQTTEAFF | TGTGCCAGCAGCTTCGGGGGGCAGACCACTGAAGCTTTCTTT
TRBJ1-5 | NA | TRBV2 | TRBD1 | CASRDRVGNQPQHF | TGTGCCAGCAGAGACAGGGTGGGCAATCAGCCCCAGCATTTT
TRBJ2-2 | NA | TRBV9 | NA | CASSLNTGELFF | TGTGCCAGCAGTTTAAACACCGGGGAGCTGTTTTTT
TRBJ1-6 | NA | TRBV19 | NA | CASRGQGHSPLHF | TGTGCCAGTAGGGGGCAGGGTCATTCACCCCTCCACTTT
TRBJ2-5 | NA | TRBV5-6 | NA | CASSPSTTYQETQYF | TGTGCCAGCAGCCCGTCTACTACGTACCAAGAGACCCAGTACTTC
TRBJ1-5 | NA | TRBV16 | TRBD1 | CASSQKDRGLYQPQHF | TGTGCCAGCAGCCAAAAGGACAGGGGGCTTTATCAGCCCCAGCATTTT
TRBJ2-5 | NA | TRBV29-1 | NA | CSVEGRVGTQYF | TGCAGCGTTGAAGGGAGAGTGGGGACCCAGTACTTC
TRBJ2-5 | NA | TRBV18 | NA | CASSPRQLQETQYF | TGTGCCAGCTCACCAAGACAGCTTCAAGAGACCCAGTACTTC
TRBJ1-1 | NA | TRBV19 | NA | CASSLTGNTEAFF | TGTGCCAGCTCGCTTACAGGGAACACTGAAGCTTTCTTT
TRBJ2-3 | once | TRBV19 | NA | CASSMPDYASDTQYF | TGTGCCAGTAGTATGCCCGACTACGCCTCAGATACGCAGTATTTT
TRBJ2-7 | NA | TRBV15 | TRBD1 | CATSRDRGQGWEQYF | TGTGCCACCAGCAGAGATAGGGGACAGGGATGGGAGCAGTACTTC
TRBJ2-5 | NA | TRBV2 | NA | CASSVGGVGETQYF | TGTGCCAGCAGTGTTGGCGGGGTCGGAGAGACCCAGTACTTC
TRBJ2-3 | NA | TRBV7-2 | NA | CASSLAGVSTDTQYF | TGTGCCAGCAGCTTAGCGGGAGTGAGCACAGATACGCAGTATTTT
TRBJ2-5 | NA | TRBV7-3 | NA | CASSPQGSRETQYF | TGTGCCAGCAGCCCGCAGGGGAGTCGAGAGACCCAGTACTTC
TRBJ2-2 | NA | TRBV29-1 | NA | CSVEAPYTGELFF | TGCAGCGTTGAAGCCCCATACACCGGGGAGCTGTTTTTT
TRBJ1-4 | once | TRBV5-6 | NA | CASSPQGGEKLFF | TGTGCCAGCTCACCGCAGGGTGGTGAAAAACTGTTTTTT
TRBJ2-3 | once | TRBV28 | NA | CASSFSVSTDTQYF | TGTGCCAGCAGTTTTAGCGTTAGCACAGATACGCAGTATTTT
TRBJ2-7 | NA | TRBV19 | TRBD2 | CASSQLTSSDEQYF | TGTGCCAGTAGTCAACTGACTAGCAGCGACGAGCAGTACTTC
TRBJ2-1 | NA | TRBV5-3 | TRBD2 | CARSIGLAGEGSYNEQFF | TGTGCCAGAAGCATCGGACTAGCGGGAGAGGGCTCCTACAATGAGCAGTTCTTC
TRBJ2-7 | NA | TRBV9 | NA | CASSPSPGGDSYEQYF | TGTGCCAGCAGCCCCTCCCCCGGGGGAGACTCCTACGAGCAGTACTTC
TRBJ2-7 | once | TRBV19 | TRBD2 | CASSIGPSGGYEQYF | TGTGCCAGTAGTATAGGTCCTAGCGGGGGCTACGAGCAGTACTTC
TRBJ1-2 | few | TRBV2 | TRBD1 | CASKTQGFDYGYTF | TGTGCCAGCAAGACACAGGGGTTTGACTATGGCTACACCTTC
TRBJ2-7 | NA | TRBV15 | TRBD1 | CATSRDQIIQGARASYEQYF | TGTGCCACCAGCAGAGATCAGATAATACAGGGGGCTCGGGCCTCCTACGAGCAGTACTTC
TRBJ1-3 | NA | TRBV18 | NA | CASSPVPFGQSSGNTIYF | TGTGCCAGCTCACCTGTTCCTTTTGGACAGTCCTCTGGAAACACCATATATTTT
TRBJ1-6 | NA | TRBV19 | NA | CASRPDRTRSPLHF | TGTGCCAGTAGACCCGACAGGACGCGTTCACCCCTCCACTTT
TRBJ1-1 | NA | TRBV7-8 | NA | CASSLSRNTEAFF | TGTGCCAGCAGCTTAAGCCGGAACACTGAAGCTTTCTTT
TRBJ1-5 | NA | TRBV7-8 | NA | CASSSRGGNQPQHF | TGTGCCAGCAGCTCCAGGGGTGGCAATCAGCCCCAGCATTTT
TRBJ1-6 | NA | TRBV15 | TRBD1 | CATSIGQGALSPLHF | TGTGCCACCAGCATAGGACAGGGGGCCCTTTCACCCCTCCACTTT
TRBJ2-5 | NA | TRBV5-4 | TRBD2 | CASSLKGLEEETQYF | TGTGCCAGCAGCTTGAAGGGACTAGAGGAAGAGACCCAGTACTTC
TRBJ2-7 | NA | TRBV28 | TRBD1 | CASSRQTGSYEQYF | TGTGCCAGCAGTCGCCAGACAGGGTCCTACGAGCAGTACTTC
TRBJ2-7 | NA | TRBV27 | TRBD2 | CASSLRWLAGYSPLYEQYF | TGTGCCAGCAGTTTAAGGTGGCTAGCGGGTTACTCCCCCCTCTACGAGCAGTACTTC
TRBJ1-3 | NA | TRBV5-6 | NA | CASSLTAGNTIYF | TGTGCCAGCAGCCTGACAGCTGGAAACACCATATATTTT
TRBJ2-2 | NA | TRBV9 | TRBD2 | CASSFRDPHLADAFTGELFF | TGTGCCAGCAGCTTTAGGGATCCTCATCTAGCGGACGCCTTCACCGGGGAGCTGTTTTTT
TRBJ2-3 | NA | TRBV6-1 | NA | CASSSLGRTDTQYF | TGTGCCAGCAGTTCACTAGGGCGCACAGATACGCAGTATTTT
TRBJ2-1 | NA | TRBV6-5 | NA | CASSYTGEGEQFF | TGTGCCAGCAGTTACACGGGAGAGGGTGAGCAGTTCTTC
TRBJ2-3 | once | TRBV28 | NA | CASTGRYLWDTQYF | TGTGCCAGCACAGGGCGGTATCTGTGGGATACGCAGTATTTT
TRBJ1-5 | NA | TRBV19 | TRBD1 | CASSIFNRGQDQPQHF | TGTGCCAGTAGTATATTTAACAGGGGGCAGGATCAGCCCCAGCATTTT
TRBJ2-7 | NA | TRBV7-7 | TRBD1 | CASSLRGRVEQYF | TGTGCCAGCAGCTTAAGGGGGCGCGTTGAGCAGTACTTC
TRBJ2-1 | NA | TRBV7-7 | TRBD2 | CASSVGTSGRAIYEQFF | TGTGCCAGCAGCGTCGGGACTAGCGGGAGGGCGATCTATGAGCAGTTCTTC
TRBJ2-5 | NA | TRBV7-2 | NA | CASSQGKTQYF | TGTGCCAGCAGTCAGGGAAAGACCCAGTACTTC